The entry that follows covers one T cell receptor (beta chain) sequence. The entry originates in a study of blood T cell repertoires in COVID-19. Clones were sequenced by immunoSEQ multiplex PCR, and TCRdb holds only the in-frame ones, with some missing. The sample has some 150,000 clones, about three quarters seen once. The CDR3 contains 14 residues. V shed 6 bases and J shed 7 bases, with 15 bases lying between them. Germline assignment: CDR1 MDHEN and CDR2 SYDVKM. The receptor was isolated from a woman aged 45-65 years who had recovered from COVID-19. Sample: PBMCs or T cells enriched from blood (not recorded which). The V and J genes are TRBV28 and TRBJ1-4; D gene ambiguous. The CDR3 nucleotides are TGTGCCAGCAGCATACAATTAAGGAGTGAAAAACTGTTTTTT. Translating it yields CASSIQLRSEKLFF. Drawing the rest from reference TRBV28 and TRBJ1-4, the complete variable domain is DVKVTQSSRYLVKRTGEKVFLECVQDMDHENMFWYRQDPGLGLRLIYFSYDVKMKEKGDIPEGYSVSREKKERFSLILESASTNQTSMYLCASSIQLRSEKLFFGSGTQLSVL.